The sequence of this T cell receptor (beta chain) was determined in a study of OX40 agonist ivuxolimab in advanced cancers. As for the study in general: Among those treated, three patients had partial responses, one with hepatocellular carcinoma and two with cutaneous melanoma. The study's findings and limits: Antigens targeted by the expanded peripheral T cells were not determined.

Concerning this clone itself: No antigen is known for it.

Here immunoSEQ multiplex PCR was the method, and the copy in TCRdb shows in-frame clones only, minus some. The table records approximately 70,000 clones, 92% of them present only once. Trimming took off 10 bases at V and 5 bases at J, with 20 bases between the two ends. The germline gives CDR1 MNHEY, CDR2 SVGAGI. The CDR3 is 14 amino acids. Anyone with autoimmune disease history or systemic immunosuppression was excluded. The V gene is TRBV6-5, the J gene TRBJ2-5; possibly TRBD1 for D (5 bases). The receptor was isolated from an adult with an advanced solid tumor such as melanoma, head and neck, liver or kidney cancer. The input for sequencing was CD4+ or CD8+ T cells sorted from blood, taken in a trial of the OX40 agonist ivuxolimab. The CDR3 reads CATKGPNKFETQYF. The CDR3 DNA is TGTGCCACCAAGGGGCCTAACAAATTCGAGACCCAGTACTTC.